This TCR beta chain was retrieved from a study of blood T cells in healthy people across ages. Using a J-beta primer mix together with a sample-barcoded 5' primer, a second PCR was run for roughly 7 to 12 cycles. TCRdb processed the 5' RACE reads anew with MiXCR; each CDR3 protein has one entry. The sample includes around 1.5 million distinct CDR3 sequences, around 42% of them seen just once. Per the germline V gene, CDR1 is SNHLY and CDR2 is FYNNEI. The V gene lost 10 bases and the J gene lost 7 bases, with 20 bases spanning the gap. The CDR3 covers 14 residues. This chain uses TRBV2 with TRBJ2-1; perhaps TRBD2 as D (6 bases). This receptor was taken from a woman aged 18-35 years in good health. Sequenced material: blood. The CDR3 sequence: CATKGHAGPNEQFF. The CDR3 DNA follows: TGTGCCACCAAGGGCCACGCGGGACCGAATGAGCAGTTCTTC.